The present TCR beta chain was sequenced within a study of Graves' ophthalmopathy and Graves' hyperthyroidism. Study overall: Ahead of any treatment, peripheral blood was obtained at the initial diagnosis. Broader study findings: Detected in blood as well were most expanded thyroid clonotypes with frequency above 0.001. A classifier, a 13-signature model, separated ophthalmopathy from stable hyperthyroidism with more than 85% sensitivity and approximately 81% specificity.

Turning to this clonotype: Its specificity is not known.

Someone took the PBMCs out of approximately 10 ml of fresh peripheral blood. The authors amplified TCR beta CDR3 regions from RNA transcripts. HTBI primers primed a first-round RT-PCR, and a second-round multiplex PCR followed. One entry per CDR3 protein, called by TCRdb with MiXCR from the multiplex PCR reads. The sample holds hundreds of thousands of distinct CDR3 sequences, about two fifths seen once. The sequence was obtained from an adult man with Graves' ophthalmopathy. Sequences were obtained from peripheral blood.

CDR3 nucleotide sequence: TGTGCCAGCAGTAATGGGGAGTATGGCTACACCTTC. Amino acids: CASSNGEYGYTF. The chain joins TRBV6-2 or TRBV6-3 to TRBJ1-2; no reliable D call. This CDR3 contains 12 residues. V dropped 5 bases and J dropped 5 bases, with 9 bases sitting between them. In germline, CDR1 is MNHEY, CDR2 SVGEGT.